One sample yielded the 27 T cell receptor beta chains listed below, sequenced in a study of blood T cell repertoires in COVID-19. Some clones are missing from TCRdb's copy, which holds only in-frame ones; the method was immunoSEQ multiplex PCR. The sample shows over 20,000 clones, 80% to 95% of them seen only once. Sequencing was carried out using peripheral blood. The receptors derive from a man aged 70-80 years with active COVID-19.

V and J are TRBV15 and TRBJ2-3; the match to TRBD1 covers 10 bases. V dropped 1 base and J dropped 1; count of bases not matched to a gene: 2. Per the germline V gene, CDR1 is LNHNV and CDR2 is YYDKDF (reference sequence). CDR3 length: 16 amino acids. For the CDR3, the DNA is TGTGCCACCAGCAGAGGGACAGGGGGGGGCACAGATACGCAGTATTTT. This translates into CATSRGTGGGTDTQYF.

The CDR3: CASSRDSRTDTQYF. The CDR3, as DNA: TGCGCCAGCAGCCGGGACAGTCGCACAGATACGCAGTATTTT. The V call is TRBV5-1, the J call TRBJ2-3; 7 bases map to TRBD1. The CDR3 runs 14 residues. J lost 1 base, V lost 4 bases, and 3 bases had no gene match. Looked up from germline, CDR1 is SGHRS and CDR2 is YFSETQ.

The rearrangement links TRBV6-1 to TRBJ2-7, with TRBD2 matching 11 bases. The CDR3 is 16 amino acids. J was trimmed by 3 bases and V by 1 base; bases with no gene match: 5. Germline V gene data show CDR1 as MNHNS and CDR2 as SASEGT. The CDR3 coding sequence is TGTGCCAGCAGTGAAGTTCTAGCGGGAGGCCGCTACGAGCAGTACTTC. Its protein is CASSEVLAGGRYEQYF.

Only one count was recorded for this clone. One end of the junction is discordant with germline, which a read error may explain. The chain employs TRBV5-1 and TRBJ2-7; the D is unclear. CDR3 length: 12 amino acids. Germline V lookup: CDR1 SGHRS, CDR2 YFSETQ. CDR3 amino acids: CASTLDRDEQYF. The DNA of the CDR3 is TGCGCCAGCACCTTGGACCGCGACGAGCAGTACTTC.

The chain combines TRBV18 with TRBJ2-7; TRBD1 matches at 9 bases. V trimming: 1 base; J trimming: 3 bases; junction bases outside the gene matches: 10. Germline lookup yields CDR1 KGHSH and CDR2 LQKENI. The CDR3 is 17 residues long. CDR3 residues: CASSPQNFGQGFYEQYF. As DNA, the CDR3 is TGTGCCAGCTCACCACAAAATTTCGGACAGGGGTTCTACGAGCAGTACTTC. Together with reference TRBV18 and TRBJ2-7, the CDR3 gives the full variable domain: NAGVMQNPRHLVRRRGQEARLRCSPMKGHSHVYWYRQLPEEGLKFMVYLQKENIIDESGMPKERFSAEFPKEGPSILRIQQVVRGDSAAYFCASSPQNFGQGFYEQYFGPGTRLTVT.

The chain links TRBV18 to TRBJ1-4; D is possibly TRBD1 (5 bases). V lost 2 bases and J 2 bases, leaving 6 bases between the germline ends. The CDR3 contains 14 residues. Germline V gene lookup returns CDR1 KGHSH and CDR2 LQKENI. This chain's CDR3 is CASSPAGTNEKLFF. CDR3 sequence (DNA): TGTGCCAGCTCACCAGCAGGGACTAATGAAAAACTGTTTTTT.

In this sample, this clone turned up once. The CDR3 DNA sequence: TGTGCCAGCAGTCAGAGCAGGAAATTTGTAGCTTTCTTT. The encoded protein is CASSQSRKFVAFF. The chain uses TRBV6-5 and TRBJ1-1; D gene unclear. V dropped 5 bases and J dropped 10 bases, with 17 bases sitting between them. The CDR3 has 13 residues. Germline loops: CDR1 MNHEY, CDR2 SVGAGI.

A remark on this clone: Mismatch with germline at one junction end may stem from a read error. The chain has TRBV27 and TRBJ1-1; D is unresolved. Germline CDR1 is MNHEY and CDR2 is SMNVEV (reference sequence). The CDR3 has 14 amino acids. DNA for the CDR3: TGTGCCAGCAGCTTATGGGCGGGAAACACTGAAGCTTTCTTT. Protein sequence: CASSLWAGNTEAFF.

This chain connects TRBV29-1 to TRBJ1-1, with 8 bases identical to TRBD1. The length of the CDR3 is 15 residues. V shed 3 bases and J 4 bases; nucleotides not matched to a gene: 10. CDR1 is SQVTM, CDR2 ANQGSEA, per germline. CDR3 DNA: TGCAGCGTTGACCGGACAGGGCGCGGGCGCACTGAAGCTTTCTTT. Protein: CSVDRTGRGRTEAFF.

The chain joins TRBV4-3 to TRBJ1-2; D is unclear. CDR3 length equals 13 residues. V gave up 4 bases and J gave up 8 bases, with 14 bases separating them. Germline lookup yields CDR1 LGHNA and CDR2 YSLEER. CDR3 protein: CASSPGTESGYTF. CDR3 bases: TGCGCCAGCAGCCCTGGAACAGAATCCGGCTACACCTTC.

This chain connects TRBV24-1 to TRBJ2-1; 9 positions match TRBD2. Trimming cost V 2 bases and J 8 bases; bases outside gene matches: 15. This CDR3 is 18 amino acids long. Germline V gene data show CDR1 as KGHDR and CDR2 as SFDVKD. CDR3 sequence reads: CATSDWGGSSGNMDEQFF. CDR3 bases: TGTGCCACCAGTGATTGGGGAGGTTCTAGCGGGAATATGGATGAGCAGTTCTTC.

The chain links TRBV9 to TRBJ2-7; D is perhaps TRBD2 (6 bases). This CDR3 contains 14 residues. Looked up from germline, CDR1 is SGDLS and CDR2 is YYNGEE. Trimming took off 0 bases at V and 3 bases at J, with 10 bases between the two ends. Here the CDR3 reads CASSVGRGNYEQYF. In DNA form, the CDR3 reads TGTGCCAGCAGCGTAGGCCGGGGGAACTACGAGCAGTACTTC.

The chain employs TRBV5-8 and TRBJ2-2; perhaps TRBD1 as D (6 bases). Germline CDR1 reads SGHTS; CDR2 reads YDEGEE. The CDR3 runs to 16 residues. Trimming shortened V by 3 bases and J by 1 base, and 13 bases separated the two germline ends. The CDR3 DNA follows: TGTGCCAGCAGCTCCGGACAGCCTATGAACACCGGGGAGCTGTTTTTT. It is translated as CASSSGQPMNTGELFF.

This clone was counted once. The chain combines TRBV11-2 with TRBJ2-1, with D possibly matching TRBD1 (6 bases). V lost 5 bases and J 4 bases, leaving 18 bases between the germline ends. The germline V gene encodes CDR1 SGHAT and CDR2 FQNNGV. The CDR3 consists of 16 residues. CDR3 in DNA: TGTGCCAGCAGCCCTACGGACAGTGGGTTTTACAATGAGCAGTTCTTC. As protein: CASSPTDSGFYNEQFF.

V and J are TRBV5-1 and TRBJ2-1, with 11 bases matching TRBD2. The CDR3 totals 15 residues. V lost 0 bases, J lost 10 bases, and 6 bases stayed unmatched. Germline V gives CDR1 SGHRS, CDR2 YFSETQ. DNA of the CDR3: TGCGCCAGCAGCTTGGTTGGGACTAGCGGTGACGAGCAGTTCTTC. Its translation: CASSLVGTSGDEQFF.

J is TRBJ2-3 and V is TRBV6-1, with D perhaps matching TRBD2 (6 bases). The germline V and J ends were trimmed by 3 bases and 4 bases, with 14 bases remaining between them. This CDR3 has 15 residues. Germline CDR1 and CDR2: MNHNS and SASEGT. As DNA, the CDR3 is TGTGCCAGCAGTGATATCGGGAGAATCGCAGATACGCAGTATTTT. This sequence encodes CASSDIGRIADTQYF.

The J gene is TRBJ2-3, the V gene TRBV24-1, with 10 bases identical to TRBD2. Germline V gene data show CDR1 as KGHDR and CDR2 as SFDVKD. The CDR3 runs 17 residues. The ends lost 0 bases at V and 4 bases at J; junction bases unmatched: 6. Here the CDR3 DNA reads TGTGCCACCAGTGATTTGCAGGCTAGCGGGAGTCCAGATACGCAGTATTTT. It specifies CATSDLQASGSPDTQYF.

The chain carries TRBV5-1 and TRBJ2-3, with 12 bases identical to TRBD2. V lost 1 base to trimming and J lost 4 bases; unmatched junction nucleotides: 4. Germline CDR1 and CDR2: SGHRS and YFSETQ. CDR3 length: 16 residues. Here the CDR3 DNA reads TGCGCCAGCAGCTTGACGCGGACTAGCGGGGCAGATACGCAGTATTTT. It specifies CASSLTRTSGADTQYF.

In this sample, this clone turned up once. The chain links TRBV10-2 to TRBJ2-3, with D perhaps matching TRBD2 (6 bases). Trimming stripped 6 bases from V and 2 bases from J, with 12 bases between. Germline V gene lookup returns CDR1 WSHSY and CDR2 SAAADI. The CDR3 length is 14 residues. DNA for the CDR3: TGCGCCAGCAGCTTGGGACTTTTCACAGATACGCAGTATTTT. Translation: CASSLGLFTDTQYF.

A single count supports this clone. V is TRBV12-3 or TRBV12-4 and J is TRBJ1-5; 8 nucleotides agree with TRBD1. The CDR3 totals 13 residues. The V segment lost 6 bases and the J segment 4 bases; nucleotides outside the gene matches: 2. The CDR3 is CASRYRGNQPQHF. DNA for the CDR3: TGTGCCAGCAGGTACAGGGGGAATCAGCCCCAGCATTTT.

V and J are TRBV18 and TRBJ2-3; 11 positions agree with TRBD2. CDR1 and CDR2 from the germline V gene are KGHSH and LQKENI. Trimming took 4 bases from V and 6 from J; bases not matched to a gene: 3. This CDR3 has 14 residues. The CDR3 coding sequence is TGTGCCAGCTCACGACTAGCGGGGAGTGATACGCAGTATTTT. It specifies CASSRLAGSDTQYF.

This sequence joins TRBV7-8 and TRBJ1-1; D unresolved. The CDR3 contains 15 residues. The ends were cut back, 4 bases at V and 2 bases at J, with 14 bases in the middle. Germline CDR1 and CDR2: SGHVS and FQNEAQ. CDR3 sequence (DNA): TGTGCCAGCAGCTCCCTAGTGGGAGCAAACACTGAAGCTTTCTTT. Translated: CASSSLVGANTEAFF.

The gene calls are TRBV19 and TRBJ2-1, with 10 bases lining up with TRBD1. With V trimmed by 4 bases and J by 10 bases, 13 bases remained unmatched. CDR1 and CDR2 from the germline V gene are LNHDA and SQIVND (reference sequence). The CDR3 length is 16 residues. CDR3 region: CASSTGTGAARAEQFF. CDR3 coding DNA: TGTGCCAGTAGTACCGGGACAGGGGCCGCCCGGGCGGAGCAGTTCTTC.

The rearrangement joins TRBV10-3 to TRBJ2-7; 12 nucleotides line up with TRBD2. The junction had 5 bases not matched to a gene; V was cut back by 0 bases and J by 2 bases. The CDR3 runs to 17 residues. Looked up from germline, CDR1 is ENHRY and CDR2 is SYGVKD. CDR3 sequence: CAISESRLAGETYEQYF. The CDR3 DNA follows: TGTGCCATCAGTGAGTCGCGACTAGCGGGAGAAACCTACGAGCAGTACTTC.

The chain links TRBV6-5 to TRBJ2-7; the D is unclear. Trimming took 1 base from V and 1 from J, leaving 5 bases between them. The length of the CDR3 is 13 residues. CDR1 MNHEY and CDR2 SVGAGI come from the germline V gene. CDR3 in DNA: TGTGCCAGCAGTTACTACCAGTCCTACGAGCAGTACTTC. The encoded protein is CASSYYQSYEQYF.

In DNA, the CDR3 is TGCGCCAGCACCTCTGGACTAGCGGGAGATGATACGCAGTATTTT. It specifies CASTSGLAGDDTQYF. V gene TRBV10-1 combines with J gene TRBJ2-3, with 13 bases fitting TRBD2. The V gene end was trimmed by 7 bases and the J gene end by 6 bases; junction bases not matched to a gene: 7. The CDR3 loop spans 15 amino acids. Germline V gene data show CDR1 as WNHNN and CDR2 as SYGVQD (reference sequence).

This clone showed up just once. The J gene is TRBJ2-1, the V gene TRBV2; D gene ambiguous. V lost 6 bases to trimming and J lost 10 bases, with 16 bases between them. CDR1 SNHLY and CDR2 FYNNEI come from the germline V gene. The CDR3 loop spans 13 amino acids. For the CDR3, the DNA is TGTGCCAGCAGCGTATTGATACGGGTAGAGCAGTTCTTC. Translation gives CASSVLIRVEQFF.